One sample yielded the 11 T cell receptor beta chains listed below, sequenced in a study of blood T cell repertoires in COVID-19. The assay was immunoSEQ multiplex PCR, and TCRdb's table has in-frame clones only and misses some. The table includes about 250,000 clones, about 87% detected once. The sequencing sample was made of PBMCs or T cells enriched from blood (not recorded which). Receptors originate from a woman aged 45-59 years who had recovered from COVID-19.

CDR3 amino acids: CASSFPRDRWETQYF. CDR3 DNA: TGTGCCAGCAGTTTCCCGCGGGACAGGTGGGAGACCCAGTACTTC. V and J are TRBV28 and TRBJ2-5; TRBD1 aligns across 8 bases. CDR1 is MDHEN and CDR2 is SYDVKM in the germline V gene. With V trimmed by 3 bases and J by 5 bases, 8 bases remained unmatched. The CDR3 is made up of 15 amino acids. Full variable domain (rest looked up from reference TRBV28 and TRBJ2-5): DVKVTQSSRYLVKRTGEKVFLECVQDMDHENMFWYRQDPGLGLRLIYFSYDVKMKEKGDIPEGYSVSREKKERFSLILESASTNQTSMYLCASSFPRDRWETQYFGPGTRLLVL.

The CDR3 DNA reads as TGTGCCACCCAGGGGACCAATCAGCCCCAGCATTTT. Protein: CATQGTNQPQHF. The chain uses TRBV2 and TRBJ1-5, with D possibly matching TRBD1 (6 bases). Germline V gives CDR1 SNHLY, CDR2 FYNNEI. V lost 10 bases and J 3 bases, leaving 10 bases between the germline ends. This CDR3 has 12 amino acids.

The chain combines TRBV11-2 with TRBJ2-7, with 10 bases aligning to TRBD2. Trimming at V came to 5 bases and at J to 4 bases, leaving 14 bases not matched to a gene. Germline values: CDR1 SGHAT, CDR2 FQNNGV. The CDR3 extends over 17 amino acids. This CDR3 is CASSTLGLADKNYEQYF. CDR3 bases: TGTGCCAGCAGCACCCTTGGACTAGCGGATAAAAATTACGAGCAGTACTTC.

This sequence joins TRBV5-5 and TRBJ1-4; D call uncertain. The germline gives CDR1 SGHKS, CDR2 YYEKEE (reference sequence). The ends were cut back, 4 bases at V and 8 bases at J, with 12 bases in the middle. The CDR3 is 13 amino acids. CDR3 coding DNA: TGTGCCAGCAGCGGCCAAACGAAGGAAAAACTGTTTTTT. This codes for CASSGQTKEKLFF.

The rearrangement joins TRBV3-1 (or the pseudogene TRBV3-2) to TRBJ2-3; D may be TRBD2 (6 bases). Trimming took 4 bases from V and 5 from J, leaving 22 bases between them. The germline V gene has CDR1 LGHDT and CDR2 YNNKEL (reference sequence). This CDR3 contains 17 residues. The DNA for the CDR3 is TGTGCCAGCAGCCTAAGGGTCAGCGCGGGATTGTTAGATACGCAGTATTTT. Translation gives CASSLRVSAGLLDTQYF.

V is TRBV7-9 and J is TRBJ2-1, with 11 nucleotides matching TRBD2. CDR3 size: 14 residues. Germline lookup yields CDR1 SEHNR and CDR2 FQNEAQ (reference sequence). V gave up 1 base and J gave up 14 bases; unmatched junction bases: 7. CDR3 region: CASSLDLAGGREFF. DNA for the CDR3: TGTGCCAGCAGCTTAGATCTAGCGGGGGGCCGGGAGTTCTTC.

The rearrangement joins TRBV29-1 to TRBJ1-3; 8 positions match TRBD1. In germline, CDR1 is SQVTM, CDR2 ANQGSEA. This CDR3 is built from 15 residues. With 7 bases clipped from V and 3 bases from J, the junction kept 11 bases outside the gene matches. CDR3 amino acids: CSAEGQGAGGNTIYF. The DNA for the CDR3 is TGCAGCGCCGAAGGTCAGGGGGCTGGTGGAAACACCATATATTTT. Supplemented by reference TRBV29-1 and TRBJ1-3, the full variable domain reads SAVISQKPSRDICQRGTSLTIQCQVDSQVTMMFWYRQQPGQSLTLIATANQGSEATYESGFVIDKFPISRPNLTFSTLTVSNMSPEDSSIYLCSAEGQGAGGNTIYFGEGSWLTVV.

This rearrangement joins TRBV18 to TRBJ1-1; no clear D gene. Germline-derived CDR1 and CDR2 are KGHSH and LQKENI. This CDR3 region has 14 residues. V lost 1 base and J lost 6, with 12 bases in between. CDR3 nucleotides: TGTGCCAGCTCACCACTTCCGACACTTTCTGAAGCTTTCTTT. Its translation: CASSPLPTLSEAFF.

The V and J genes are TRBV5-1 and TRBJ2-1; TRBD2 agrees at 7 bases. J was trimmed by 3 bases and V by 3 bases; bases with no gene match: 6. Germline V gene sequence: CDR1 SGHRS, CDR2 YFSETQ. CDR3 length: 15 residues. Written as DNA, the CDR3 is TGCGCCAGCAGCTCGGGGCTAGCGGACTACAATGAGCAGTTCTTC. This gives the protein CASSSGLADYNEQFF.

The chain has TRBV7-2 and TRBJ2-1; 14 nucleotides align to TRBD2. Germline V gene lookup returns CDR1 SGHTA and CDR2 FQGNSA. The CDR3 contains 15 residues. J gave up 9 bases and V 1 base, and 2 bases lay outside the gene matches. This chain's CDR3 is CASSLGGLAGVEQFF. CDR3 nucleotide sequence: TGTGCCAGCAGCTTAGGGGGACTAGCGGGAGTTGAGCAGTTCTTC.

The table lists this clone with a few counts. This chain links TRBV5-4 with TRBJ2-7, with TRBD2 identical over 10 bases. The junction had 4 bases not matched to a gene; V was cut back by 5 bases and J by 2 bases. This CDR3 region has 14 residues. CDR1 SGHNT and CDR2 YYREEE come from the germline V gene (reference sequence). Here the CDR3 reads CASSSGTSAYEQYF. Here the CDR3 DNA reads TGTGCCAGCAGTTCCGGGACTAGCGCCTACGAGCAGTACTTC.